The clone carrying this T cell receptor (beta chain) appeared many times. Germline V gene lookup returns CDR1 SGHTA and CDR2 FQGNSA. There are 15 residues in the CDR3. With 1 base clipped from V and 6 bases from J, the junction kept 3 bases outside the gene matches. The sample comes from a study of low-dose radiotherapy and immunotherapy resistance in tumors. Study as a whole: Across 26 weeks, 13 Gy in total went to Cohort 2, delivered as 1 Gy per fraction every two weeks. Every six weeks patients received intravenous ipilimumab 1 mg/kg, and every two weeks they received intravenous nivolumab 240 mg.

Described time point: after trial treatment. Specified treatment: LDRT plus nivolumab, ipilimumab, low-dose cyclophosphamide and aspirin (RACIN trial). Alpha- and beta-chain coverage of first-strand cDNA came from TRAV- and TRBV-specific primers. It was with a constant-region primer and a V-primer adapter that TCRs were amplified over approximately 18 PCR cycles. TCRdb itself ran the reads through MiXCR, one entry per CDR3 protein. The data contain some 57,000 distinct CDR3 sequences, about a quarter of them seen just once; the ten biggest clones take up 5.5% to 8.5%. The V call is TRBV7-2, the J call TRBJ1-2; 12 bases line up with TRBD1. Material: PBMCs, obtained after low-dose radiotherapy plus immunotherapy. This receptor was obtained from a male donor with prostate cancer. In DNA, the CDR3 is TGTGCCAGCAGCTTAGTTGGGACAGGGGGCGATGGCTACACCTTC. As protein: CASSLVGTGGDGYTF.